This T cell receptor beta chain was sequenced for a study of naive and memory T cell subsets. Two oligonucleotides, mixed equimolar, formed the beta constant-region primer covering TRBC1 and TRBC2. Nested alpha and beta constant-region primers with the SP2 primer drove four PCR rounds on ligated cDNA. TCRdb processed the UMI-ligation and nested PCR reads anew with MiXCR; each CDR3 protein has one entry. The repertoire has approximately 90,000 distinct CDR3 sequences, about 10% of them found once; the top ten carry over 0.11%. Sequential positive selection took CD4 T cells first, then CD8 T cells. This clonotype was observed a handful of times. Its antigen remains unidentified. General study results and limits: Especially in CD8 cells, naive repertoires contained a few larger clonotypes, possibly CD45RA-re-expressing memory cells.

With 7 bases removed from V and 1 base from J, the gap between germline ends came to 11 bases. This CDR3 has 14 residues. CDR1 and CDR2 from the germline V gene are LGHDT and YNNKEL (reference sequence). This clonotype originated in a human donor in good health. Sequencing was done on a sample of naive CD4+ T cells from blood. This sequence joins TRBV3-1 and TRBJ1-3, with D tentatively TRBD1 (5 bases). The chain's CDR3 is CASTTGGSGNTIYF. For the CDR3, the DNA is TGTGCCAGCACCACGGGGGGGTCTGGAAACACCATATATTTT.